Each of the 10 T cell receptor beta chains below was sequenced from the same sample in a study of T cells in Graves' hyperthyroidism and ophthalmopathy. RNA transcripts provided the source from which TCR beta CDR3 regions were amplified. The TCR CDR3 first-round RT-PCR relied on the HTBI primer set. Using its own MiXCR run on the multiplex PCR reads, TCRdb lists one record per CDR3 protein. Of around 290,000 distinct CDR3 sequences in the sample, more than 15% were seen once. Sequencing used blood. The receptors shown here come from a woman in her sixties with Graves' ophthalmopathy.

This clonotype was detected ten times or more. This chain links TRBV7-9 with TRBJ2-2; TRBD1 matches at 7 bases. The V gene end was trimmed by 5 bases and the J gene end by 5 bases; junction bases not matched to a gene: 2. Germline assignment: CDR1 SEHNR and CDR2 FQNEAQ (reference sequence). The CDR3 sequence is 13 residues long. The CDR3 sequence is CASSRGPTGELFF. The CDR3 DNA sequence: TGTGCCAGCAGCAGGGGGCCGACCGGGGAGCTGTTTTTT.

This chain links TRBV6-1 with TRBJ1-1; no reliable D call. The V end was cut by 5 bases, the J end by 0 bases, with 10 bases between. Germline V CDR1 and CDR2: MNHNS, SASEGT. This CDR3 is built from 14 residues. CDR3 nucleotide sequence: TGTGCCAGCAGTCCTGACATCTTGAACACTGAAGCTTTCTTT. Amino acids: CASSPDILNTEAFF.

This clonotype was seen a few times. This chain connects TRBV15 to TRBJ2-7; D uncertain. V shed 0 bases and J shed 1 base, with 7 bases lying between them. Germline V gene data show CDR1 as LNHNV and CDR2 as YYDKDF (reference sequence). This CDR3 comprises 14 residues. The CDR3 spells CATSREVGSYEQYF. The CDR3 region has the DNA TGTGCCACCAGCAGAGAAGTCGGGTCCTACGAGCAGTACTTC.

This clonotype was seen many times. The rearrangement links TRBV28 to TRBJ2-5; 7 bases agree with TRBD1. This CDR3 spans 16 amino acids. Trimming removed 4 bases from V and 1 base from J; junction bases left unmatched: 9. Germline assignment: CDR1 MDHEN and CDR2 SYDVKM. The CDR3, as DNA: TGTGCCAGCAGTTCCCCCTTTGGGGACAGCCAAGAGACCCAGTACTTC. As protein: CASSSPFGDSQETQYF.

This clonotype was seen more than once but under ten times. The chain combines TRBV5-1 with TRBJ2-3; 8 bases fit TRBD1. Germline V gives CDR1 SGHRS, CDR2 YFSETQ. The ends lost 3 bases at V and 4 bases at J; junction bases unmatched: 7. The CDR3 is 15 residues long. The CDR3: CASSSQGAPPDTQYF. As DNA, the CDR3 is TGCGCCAGCAGCTCCCAGGGGGCGCCCCCAGATACGCAGTATTTT. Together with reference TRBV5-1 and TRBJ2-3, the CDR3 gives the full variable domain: KAGVTQTPRYLIKTRGQQVTLSCSPISGHRSVSWYQQTPGQGLQFLFEYFSETQRNKGNFPGRFSGRQFSNSRSEMNVSTLELGDSALYLCASSSQGAPPDTQYFGPGTRLTVL.

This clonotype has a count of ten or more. The CDR3 nucleotides are TGTGCCAGCAGCTTTGGGTCCCCAGTGAAGGAGACCCAGTACTTC. This translates into CASSFGSPVKETQYF. This chain links TRBV7-9 with TRBJ2-5; D unclear. V dropped 3 bases and J dropped 5 bases, with 16 bases sitting between them. CDR1 and CDR2 (germline): SEHNR, FQNEAQ (reference sequence). The CDR3 totals 15 residues.

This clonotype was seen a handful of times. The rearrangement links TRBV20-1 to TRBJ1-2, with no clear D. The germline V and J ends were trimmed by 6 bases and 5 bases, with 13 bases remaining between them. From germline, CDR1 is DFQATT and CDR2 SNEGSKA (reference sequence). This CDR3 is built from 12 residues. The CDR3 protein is CSAPRGTYGYTF. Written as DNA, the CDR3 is TGCAGTGCCCCCCGGGGAACTTATGGCTACACCTTC.

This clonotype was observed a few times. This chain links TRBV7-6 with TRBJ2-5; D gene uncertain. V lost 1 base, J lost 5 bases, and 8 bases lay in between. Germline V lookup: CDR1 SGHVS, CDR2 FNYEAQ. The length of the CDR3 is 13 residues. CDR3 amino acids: CASSLGVEETQYF. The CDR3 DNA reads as TGTGCCAGCAGCTTAGGGGTGGAGGAGACCCAGTACTTC.

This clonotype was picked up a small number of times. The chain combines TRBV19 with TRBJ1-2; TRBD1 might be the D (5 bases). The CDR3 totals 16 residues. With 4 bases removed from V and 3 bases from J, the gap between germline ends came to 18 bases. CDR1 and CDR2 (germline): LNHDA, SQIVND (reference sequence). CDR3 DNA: TGTGCCAGTAGTAATAGCCGGGACGGAATTTACTATGGCTACACCTTC. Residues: CASSNSRDGIYYGYTF. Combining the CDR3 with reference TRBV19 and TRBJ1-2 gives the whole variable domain DGGITQSPKYLFRKEGQNVTLSCEQNLNHDAMYWYRQDPGQGLRLIYYSQIVNDFQKGDIAEGYSVSREKKESFPLTVTSAQKNPTAFYLCASSNSRDGIYYGYTFGSGTRLTVV.

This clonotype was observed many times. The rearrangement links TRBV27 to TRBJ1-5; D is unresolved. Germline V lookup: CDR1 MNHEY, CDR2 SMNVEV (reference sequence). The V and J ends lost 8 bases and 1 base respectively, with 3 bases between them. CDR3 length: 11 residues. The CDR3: CASGSNQPQHF. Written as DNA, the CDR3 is TGTGCCAGCGGAAGCAATCAGCCCCAGCATTTT.